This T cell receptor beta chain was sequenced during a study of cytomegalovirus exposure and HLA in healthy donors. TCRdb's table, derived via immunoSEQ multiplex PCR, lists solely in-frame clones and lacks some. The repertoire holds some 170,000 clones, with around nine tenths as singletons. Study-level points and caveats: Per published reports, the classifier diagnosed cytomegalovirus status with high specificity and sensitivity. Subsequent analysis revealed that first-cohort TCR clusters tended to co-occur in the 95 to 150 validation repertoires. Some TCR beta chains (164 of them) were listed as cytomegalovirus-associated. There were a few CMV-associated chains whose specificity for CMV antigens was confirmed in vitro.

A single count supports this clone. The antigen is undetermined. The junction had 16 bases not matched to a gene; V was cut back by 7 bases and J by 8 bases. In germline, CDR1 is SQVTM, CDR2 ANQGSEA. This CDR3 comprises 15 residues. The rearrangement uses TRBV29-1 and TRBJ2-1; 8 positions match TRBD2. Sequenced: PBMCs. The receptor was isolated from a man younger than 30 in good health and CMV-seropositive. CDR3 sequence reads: CSAAARGLGTDEQFF. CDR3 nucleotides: TGCAGCGCCGCTGCCCGGGGACTAGGTACCGATGAGCAGTTCTTC.